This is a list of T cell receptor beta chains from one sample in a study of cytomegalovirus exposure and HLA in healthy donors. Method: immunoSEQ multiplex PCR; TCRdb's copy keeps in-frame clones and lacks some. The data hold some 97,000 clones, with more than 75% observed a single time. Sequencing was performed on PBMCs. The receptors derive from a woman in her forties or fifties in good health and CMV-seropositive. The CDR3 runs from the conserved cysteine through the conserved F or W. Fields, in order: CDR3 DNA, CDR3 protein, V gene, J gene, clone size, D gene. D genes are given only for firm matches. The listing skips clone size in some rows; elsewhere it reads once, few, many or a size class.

CDR3nt: TGTGCCAGCAGTTTGAGTGGAGGCGGAAACACCATATATTTT; CDR3aa: CASSLSGGGNTIYF; v_gene: TRBV27; j_gene: TRBJ1-3; abundance: .; d_gene: .
CDR3nt: TGTGCCAGCAGCTTGCGCCTACTTAGGGGGCGGAAGGCTGGGGCCAACGTCCTGACTTTC; CDR3aa: CASSLRLLRGRKAGANVLTF; v_gene: TRBV5-4; j_gene: TRBJ2-6; abundance: .; d_gene: TRBD1
CDR3nt: TGTGCCAGTAGTAGTCACAGGGCAACCTATAATTCACCCCTCCACTTT; CDR3aa: CASSSHRATYNSPLHF; v_gene: TRBV19; j_gene: TRBJ1-6; abundance: few; d_gene: .
CDR3nt: TGTGCCAGCTCACCAGGGACAAGGACGTCCTACGAGCAGTACTTC; CDR3aa: CASSPGTRTSYEQYF; v_gene: TRBV18; j_gene: TRBJ2-7; abundance: .; d_gene: .
CDR3nt: TGTGCCAGCAGTGAAGCTGGGCCCGGCTACACCTTC; CDR3aa: CASSEAGPGYTF; v_gene: TRBV10-3; j_gene: TRBJ1-2; abundance: .; d_gene: .
CDR3nt: TGTGCCAGCAGAAGTAAGCCGGGACAGGGAATGAACACTGAAGCTTTCTTT; CDR3aa: CASRSKPGQGMNTEAFF; v_gene: TRBV11-2; j_gene: TRBJ1-1; abundance: few; d_gene: TRBD1
CDR3nt: TGTGCCAGCAGTTTATTGCGCTCGGCGGGAGGAGGAAATGAGCAGTTCTTC; CDR3aa: CASSLLRSAGGGNEQFF; v_gene: TRBV27; j_gene: TRBJ2-1; abundance: .; d_gene: TRBD2
CDR3nt: TGTGCCAGCAGCGTAGGGACTAGCGGGAGTCACTCCGACTACGAGCAGTACTTC; CDR3aa: CASSVGTSGSHSDYEQYF; v_gene: TRBV2; j_gene: TRBJ2-7; abundance: .; d_gene: TRBD2
CDR3nt: TGTGCCAGCAGCAGACAGAACACCGGGGAGCTGTTTTTT; CDR3aa: CASSRQNTGELFF; v_gene: TRBV6-5; j_gene: TRBJ2-2; abundance: .; d_gene: .
CDR3nt: TGTGCCAGCAGTTACGACAGGGCGAGAGATACGCAGTATTTT; CDR3aa: CASSYDRARDTQYF; v_gene: TRBV6-5; j_gene: TRBJ2-3; abundance: .; d_gene: TRBD1
CDR3nt: TGTGCCAGCAGCGTAGATGGGGGGAGCACTGAAGCTTTCTTT; CDR3aa: CASSVDGGSTEAFF; v_gene: TRBV9; j_gene: TRBJ1-1; abundance: .; d_gene: .
CDR3nt: TGTGCCAGCAGCGTCGGATCCGGGACTAGCAGTTCCTACGAGCAGTACTTC; CDR3aa: CASSVGSGTSSSYEQYF; v_gene: TRBV9; j_gene: TRBJ2-7; abundance: few; d_gene: TRBD2
CDR3nt: TGTGCCACCAGCCCGAGTGCTAACTATGGCTACACCTTC; CDR3aa: CATSPSANYGYTF; v_gene: TRBV15; j_gene: TRBJ1-2; abundance: once; d_gene: .
CDR3nt: TGTGCCAGCAGCTCCACAGGTAACACCGGGGAGCTGTTTTTT; CDR3aa: CASSSTGNTGELFF; v_gene: TRBV6-1; j_gene: TRBJ2-2; abundance: .; d_gene: .
CDR3nt: TGTGCCAGCAGCCACTCATACGAGCAGTACTTC; CDR3aa: CASSHSYEQYF; v_gene: TRBV6-6; j_gene: TRBJ2-7; abundance: .; d_gene: .
CDR3nt: TGTGCCAGCAGTTACGGACTTCGAGGGACAGATACGCAGTATTTT; CDR3aa: CASSYGLRGTDTQYF; v_gene: TRBV6-5; j_gene: TRBJ2-3; abundance: .; d_gene: .
CDR3nt: TGTGCCAGCAGCTTGGGGGACAGAACTACTATGCGGTCAGATACGCAGTATTTT; CDR3aa: CASSLGDRTTMRSDTQYF; v_gene: TRBV7-2; j_gene: TRBJ2-3; abundance: .; d_gene: TRBD1
CDR3nt: TGTGCCAGCAGGGGACAAATGAACACTGAAGCTTTCTTT; CDR3aa: CASRGQMNTEAFF; v_gene: TRBV5-8; j_gene: TRBJ1-1; abundance: once; d_gene: .
CDR3nt: TGTGCCAGCAGTTTATCGGGTGGACTAGCGAACAATGAGCAGTTCTTC; CDR3aa: CASSLSGGLANNEQFF; v_gene: TRBV27; j_gene: TRBJ2-1; abundance: many; d_gene: TRBD2
CDR3nt: TGTGCCAGCAGTGCAAGCCTCTCGAGCTCTGGAAACACCATATATTTT; CDR3aa: CASSASLSSSGNTIYF; v_gene: TRBV6-1; j_gene: TRBJ1-3; abundance: few; d_gene: .
CDR3nt: TGTGCCAGCAGTACAACGGGGCTCAGCGGGGAGACCCAGTACTTC; CDR3aa: CASSTTGLSGETQYF; v_gene: TRBV6-5; j_gene: TRBJ2-5; abundance: once; d_gene: .
CDR3nt: TGTGCCAGCAAACTAGCGGGAGTTTACAATGAGCAGTTCTTC; CDR3aa: CASKLAGVYNEQFF; v_gene: TRBV27; j_gene: TRBJ2-1; abundance: .; d_gene: TRBD2
CDR3nt: TGTGCCAGCTCGAAGAGTCGAAGAGATTCACCCCTCCACTTT; CDR3aa: CASSKSRRDSPLHF; v_gene: TRBV5-5; j_gene: TRBJ1-6; abundance: .; d_gene: .
CDR3nt: TGTGCCAGCAGTATTACAGGATCTGGGGCCAACGTCCTGACTTTC; CDR3aa: CASSITGSGANVLTF; v_gene: TRBV27; j_gene: TRBJ2-6; abundance: few; d_gene: .
CDR3nt: TGTGCCTGGAGTGCCCGGGACAGCCGAGAGACCCAGTACTTC; CDR3aa: CAWSARDSRETQYF; v_gene: TRBV30; j_gene: TRBJ2-5; abundance: .; d_gene: TRBD1
CDR3nt: TGCGCCAGCAGCGGGACTAGTCAAGAGACCCAGTACTTC; CDR3aa: CASSGTSQETQYF; v_gene: TRBV5-1; j_gene: TRBJ2-5; abundance: few; d_gene: TRBD2
CDR3nt: TGTGCCTGGAATCAGGGGGCGCGGGTGAACACTGAAGCTTTCTTT; CDR3aa: CAWNQGARVNTEAFF; v_gene: TRBV30; j_gene: TRBJ1-1; abundance: .; d_gene: TRBD1
CDR3nt: TGTGCCAGCAGCCGTGGGCGAAACATTCAGTACTTC; CDR3aa: CASSRGRNIQYF; v_gene: TRBV14; j_gene: TRBJ2-4; abundance: once; d_gene: .
CDR3nt: TGTGCCAGCAGTGAAGAAGGCGGAAATCAGCCCCAGCATTTT; CDR3aa: CASSEEGGNQPQHF; v_gene: TRBV2; j_gene: TRBJ1-5; abundance: .; d_gene: .
CDR3nt: TGTGCCTATGCACAGGGGTCGAACTATGGCTACACCTTC; CDR3aa: CAYAQGSNYGYTF; v_gene: TRBV30; j_gene: TRBJ1-2; abundance: .; d_gene: TRBD1
CDR3nt: TGCGCCAGCAGTTTTGGGATAGCGGGAGGGCGCGGCTCTGGGGCCAACGTCCTGACTTTC; CDR3aa: CASSFGIAGGRGSGANVLTF; v_gene: TRBV5-1; j_gene: TRBJ2-6; abundance: .; d_gene: TRBD2